The rows below give T cell receptor beta chains drawn from one sample of a study of metastatic and nonmetastatic thyroid tumors. TCRdb re-called the PCR reads through MiXCR. The sample lists about 19,000 clones; 37% were seen once. The sequenced sample was tumor tissue. These receptor sequences come from a female donor with papillary thyroid cancer or a benign thyroid nodule (not recorded which). Some clones in this sample may be carry-over from other donors' samples. Both conserved end residues are part of each CDR3.

V gene,J gene,CDR3 protein
TRBV11-1,TRBJ2-1,CASSFASGAYNEQFF
TRBV12-3/TRBV12-4,TRBJ2-1,CASSSRGRARSGVNEQFF
TRBV27,TRBJ2-5,CASSSAQQVQETQYF
TRBV6-4,TRBJ1-1,CASNDRVDTEAFF
TRBV5-1,TRBJ2-3,CASSLGPLAGGPSRYTQYF
TRBV7-2,TRBJ2-7,CASSPLGTGADEQYF
TRBV5-1,TRBJ2-2,CASSFTAGELFF
TRBV10-2,TRBJ2-1,CASSESTATGHEQFF
TRBV12-3/TRBV12-4,TRBJ1-6,CASRRTGHNSPLHF
TRBV10-1,TRBJ1-6,CASSKDRVGSPLHF
TRBV2,TRBJ2-3,CASSGLAISSTDTQYF
TRBV7-2,TRBJ2-7,CASSLGVVIHEQYF
TRBV27,TRBJ2-3,CASGGDSYQITQYF
TRBV9,TRBJ2-1,CASSYSGVSYNEQFF
TRBV20-1,TRBJ1-2,CSAPVRGQPRGYTF
TRBV6-1,TRBJ1-1,CASSERGRGWTEAFF
TRBV30,TRBJ2-7,CAWSGQGTPYEQYF
TRBV7-2,TRBJ1-2,CASSPYRVNYGYTF
TRBV13,TRBJ2-6,CASSPAMGQGMSGANVLTF
TRBV7-3,TRBJ1-1,CASSSHGGLTEAFF
TRBV28,TRBJ1-6,CASSLQLNSPLHF
TRBV19,TRBJ2-2,CASSIGRGTGELFF
TRBV6-2/TRBV6-3,TRBJ2-1,CASILSRDSNYNEQFF
TRBV29-1,TRBJ2-2,CSVANSGGTGELFF
TRBV28,TRBJ1-6,CASSLYLSYNSPLHF
TRBV13,TRBJ2-7,CASSRTSGYYEQYF
TRBV6-1,TRBJ1-1,CASIFYREMNTEAFF
TRBV7-8,TRBJ2-1,CASSSVASGSSYNEQFF
TRBV6-1,TRBJ2-7,CASMELAGGEQYF
TRBV24-1,TRBJ2-3,CATSRGYTQYF
TRBV6-1,TRBJ1-6,CASLFTSSYNSPLHF
TRBV6-1,TRBJ2-2,CASSGGTAYYTGELFF
TRBV6-1,TRBJ2-3,CASSDRADTQYF
TRBV30,TRBJ1-2,CAWSRKQGDGYTF
TRBV11-2,TRBJ2-7,CASSLIGGHYEQYF
TRBV11-2,TRBJ2-3,CASSPGLAGGPADTQYF
TRBV24-1,TRBJ2-1,CATSDSPQAGNEQFF